These 15 T cell receptor beta chains originate from one sample sequenced in a study of blood T cell repertoires in COVID-19. Repertoires were generated with immunoSEQ multiplex PCR, while TCRdb's copy carries only in-frame clones and drops some. In the table there are about 430,000 clones, roughly 90% of which are singletons. Specimen: PBMCs or T cells enriched from blood (not recorded which). The receptors originated from a woman aged 30 to 39 with acute COVID-19.

The rearrangement joins TRBV29-1 to TRBJ1-2; D possibly corresponds to TRBD1 (6 bases). The germline V gene encodes CDR1 SQVTM and CDR2 ANQGSEA. The CDR3 spans 12 residues. Trimming stripped 4 bases from V and 8 bases from J, with 14 bases between. CDR3 region: CSVVSGDNGYTF. DNA for the CDR3: TGCAGCGTTGTGTCAGGGGATAACGGCTACACCTTC.

This chain connects TRBV21-1 to TRBJ1-3; the D call of TRBD1 is as the table states it, not checked on the DNA. TRBV21-1 is tagged as a pseudogene. CDR3 length equals 17 residues. The CDR3 bases are TGTGCCAGCAGCAAAGCCGATGCCAGGTGCTCTGGAAACACCATATATTTT. It encodes CASSKADARCSGNTIYF.

The sample holds one count of this clone. As DNA, the CDR3 is TGTGCCAGCAGTTCGCCCACCGGGAGGGTGGTAGCTTTCTTT. Amino acid sequence: CASSSPTGRVVAFF. This chain connects TRBV6-5 to TRBJ1-1; D ambiguous. V dropped 4 bases and J dropped 10 bases, with 19 bases sitting between them. The CDR3 has 14 amino acids. Germline V gene sequence: CDR1 MNHEY, CDR2 SVGAGI.

The chain links TRBV7-6 to TRBJ2-3; 12 bases are shared with TRBD2. CDR1 and CDR2 (germline): SGHVS, FNYEAQ. CDR3 size: 16 residues. Trimming at V came to 4 bases and at J to 5 bases, leaving 7 bases not matched to a gene. The CDR3 coding sequence is TGTGCCAGCAGCTCGCCTAGCGGGGGGGCGATAGATACGCAGTATTTT. It translates to CASSSPSGGAIDTQYF. The complete variable domain, with remaining parts taken from reference TRBV7-6 and TRBJ2-3, reads GAGVSQSPRYKVTKRGQDVALRCDPISGHVSLYWYRQALGQGPEFLTYFNYEAQQDKSGLPNDRFSAERPEGSISTLTIQRTEQRDSAMYRCASSSPSGGAIDTQYFGPGTRLTVL.

The gene calls are TRBV5-1 and TRBJ1-1; TRBD1 aligns across 8 bases. Germline trimming cut 1 base from V and 4 bases from J; bases unmatched to any gene: 6. In germline, CDR1 is SGHRS, CDR2 YFSETQ. This CDR3 spans 15 amino acids. In nucleotides, the CDR3 is TGCGCCAGCAGCTTGATTTCAGGGGGCGGCACTGAAGCTTTCTTT. It translates to CASSLISGGGTEAFF.

The chain recombines TRBV5-1 with TRBJ2-3; 7 bases line up with TRBD1. Germline loops: CDR1 SGHRS, CDR2 YFSETQ. There are 15 residues in the CDR3. Trimming removed 3 bases from V and 0 bases from J; junction bases left unmatched: 4. The CDR3 region is CASSSGQPSTDTQYF. The CDR3 DNA is TGCGCCAGCAGCTCGGGACAGCCTAGCACAGATACGCAGTATTTT.

A single count supports this clone. This chain connects TRBV29-1 to TRBJ2-7; 9 bases line up with TRBD1. Trimming took 4 bases from V and 4 from J; bases not matched to a gene: 5. The CDR3 runs 13 residues. CDR1 and CDR2 (germline): SQVTM, ANQGSEA. The CDR3 bases are TGCAGCGTTGCCCGGGACAGGGTTTACGAGCAGTACTTC. Translated, it gives CSVARDRVYEQYF.

The genes are TRBV7-8 and TRBJ1-1; tentative D call: TRBD1 (5 bases). The V gene's germline CDR1 is SGHVS and CDR2 FQNEAQ. This CDR3 has 15 amino acids. Trimming took off 5 bases at V and 1 base at J, with 14 bases between the two ends. This CDR3 reads CASSPRAGWNTEAFF. For the CDR3, the DNA is TGTGCCAGCAGCCCCAGGGCGGGGTGGAACACTGAAGCTTTCTTT.

The chain joins TRBV18 to TRBJ2-2, with D uncertain. Trimming removed 0 bases from V and 6 bases from J, with 8 bases in between. CDR3 length: 14 amino acids. The germline V gene encodes CDR1 KGHSH and CDR2 LQKENI. CDR3 sequence: CASSPPNSAGELFF. In DNA form, the CDR3 reads TGTGCCAGCTCACCACCGAACTCGGCCGGGGAGCTGTTTTTT. Full variable domain (remainder filled in from reference TRBV18 and TRBJ2-2): NAGVMQNPRHLVRRRGQEARLRCSPMKGHSHVYWYRQLPEEGLKFMVYLQKENIIDESGMPKERFSAEFPKEGPSILRIQQVVRGDSAAYFCASSPPNSAGELFFGEGSRLTVL.

Worth noting for this clone: This same CDR3 is encoded by further DNA sequences in the sample. The J gene is TRBJ1-2, the V gene TRBV6-1, with 8 nucleotides matching TRBD1. CDR1 and CDR2 (germline): MNHNS, SASEGT. V shed 3 bases and J 3 bases; nucleotides not matched to a gene: 0. The CDR3 extends over 13 amino acids. The CDR3 loop is CASSEGQDYGYTF. CDR3 DNA sequence: TGTGCCAGCAGTGAGGGACAGGACTATGGCTACACCTTC.

This clone was found once. V gene TRBV5-1 combines with J gene TRBJ2-3, with D perhaps TRBD2 (5 bases). Germline CDR1 reads SGHRS; CDR2 reads YFSETQ. The CDR3 has 14 amino acids. Deletions cut 1 base from V and 2 bases from J, with 8 bases between. DNA for the CDR3: TGCGCCAGCAGCTTGCGGGGAAACACAGATACGCAGTATTTT. The encoded protein is CASSLRGNTDTQYF.

V is TRBV27 and J is TRBJ1-6; 7 bases are shared with TRBD1. J gave up 9 bases and V 6 bases, and 8 bases lay outside the gene matches. The CDR3 sequence is 14 residues long. CDR1 and CDR2 (germline): MNHEY, SMNVEV (reference sequence). CDR3 DNA: TGTGCCAGCAGAGGGGGCCCTATAAGTTCACCCCTCCACTTT. Translated, it gives CASRGGPISSPLHF.

This clone was observed once. This chain joins TRBV5-1 and TRBJ2-1; TRBD2 matches 8 bases. The CDR3 consists of 15 residues. V lost 4 bases, J lost 4 bases, and 7 bases stayed unmatched. The germline V gene has CDR1 SGHRS and CDR2 YFSETQ. The CDR3 loop is CASSHGGANYNEQFF. The CDR3 region has the DNA TGCGCCAGCAGCCACGGGGGGGCCAATTACAATGAGCAGTTCTTC.

The rearrangement joins TRBV19 to TRBJ1-2; 10 bases match TRBD1. Looked up from germline, CDR1 is LNHDA and CDR2 is SQIVND (reference sequence). This CDR3 spans 12 amino acids. With 9 bases clipped from V and 5 bases from J, the junction kept 3 bases outside the gene matches. The CDR3 here is CASRTGGYGYTF. Written as DNA, the CDR3 is TGTGCCAGCCGGACAGGGGGTTATGGCTACACCTTC.

V is TRBV2 and J is TRBJ2-5; tentative D call: TRBD2 (6 bases). V was pared by 2 bases and J by 1 base, with 11 bases between. The CDR3 is 15 amino acids. The germline gives CDR1 SNHLY, CDR2 FYNNEI. The CDR3 DNA reads TGTGCCAGCAGTGAACCGGGGGTAGTCCAAGAGACCCAGTACTTC. Encoded protein: CASSEPGVVQETQYF.